This TCR beta chain was retrieved from a study of regulatory T cells in long-lasting Graves disease. Time point indicated: newly diagnosed GD, antithyroid drugs for less than 3 months. PBMC-extracted RNA yielded the TCR library. This clonotype was seen only once. In building TCR beta libraries, iRepertoire HTBI primers were used together with Arm-PCR of CDR3 regions. MiXCR was run by TCRdb on the multiplex PCR reads, yielding one entry per CDR3 protein. The table lists roughly 400,000 distinct CDR3 sequences, about 15% of them singletons. The CDR3 runs to 14 residues. Trimming shortened V by 2 bases and J by 3 bases, and 7 bases separated the two germline ends. Germline V gene lookup returns CDR1 SGHTA and CDR2 FQGNSA. These data were also reused for a study on T cells in Graves' hyperthyroidism and ophthalmopathy. As that study records: The TCR CDR3 was amplified in a first-round RT-PCR using the HTBI primer set.

The clonotype comes from a woman in her late teens or twenties with Graves disease. V and J are TRBV7-2 and TRBJ2-2; D uncertain. The material was peripheral blood mononuclear cells (PBMCs), obtained at new diagnosis, from a patient treated with antithyroid drugs. The CDR3 sequence is CASSLSFDTGELFF. DNA for the CDR3: TGTGCCAGCAGCTTATCATTTGACACCGGGGAGCTGTTTTTT.